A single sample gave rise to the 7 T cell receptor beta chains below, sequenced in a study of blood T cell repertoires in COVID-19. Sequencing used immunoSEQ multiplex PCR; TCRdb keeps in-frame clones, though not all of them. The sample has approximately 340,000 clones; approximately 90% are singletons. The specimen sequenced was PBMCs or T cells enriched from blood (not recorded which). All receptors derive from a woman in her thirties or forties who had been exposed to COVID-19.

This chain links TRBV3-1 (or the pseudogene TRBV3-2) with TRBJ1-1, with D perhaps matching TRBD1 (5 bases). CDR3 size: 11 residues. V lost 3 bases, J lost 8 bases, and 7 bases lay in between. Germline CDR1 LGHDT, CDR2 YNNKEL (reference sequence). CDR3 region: CASSHHREAFF. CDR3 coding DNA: TGTGCCAGCAGCCACCACAGGGAAGCTTTCTTT.

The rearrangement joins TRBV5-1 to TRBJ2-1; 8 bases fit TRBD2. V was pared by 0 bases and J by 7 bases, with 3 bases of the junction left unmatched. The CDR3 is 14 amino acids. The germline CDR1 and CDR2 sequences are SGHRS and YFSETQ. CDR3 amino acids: CASSLGTSTNEQFF. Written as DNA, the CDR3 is TGCGCCAGCAGCTTGGGGACTAGCACAAATGAGCAGTTCTTC.

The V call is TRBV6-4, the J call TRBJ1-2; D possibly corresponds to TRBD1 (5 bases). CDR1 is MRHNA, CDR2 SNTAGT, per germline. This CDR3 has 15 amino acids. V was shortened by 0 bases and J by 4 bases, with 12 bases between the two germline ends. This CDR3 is CASSDSKGIRYGYTF. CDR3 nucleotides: TGTGCCAGCAGTGACTCGAAGGGGATCCGCTATGGCTACACCTTC.

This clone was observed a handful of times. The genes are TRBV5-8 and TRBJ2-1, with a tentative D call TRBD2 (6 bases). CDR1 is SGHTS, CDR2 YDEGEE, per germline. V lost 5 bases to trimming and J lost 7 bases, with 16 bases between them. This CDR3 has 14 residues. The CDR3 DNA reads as TGTGCCAGCAGGACCGGGGACTTTGTAAATGAGCAGTTCTTC. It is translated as CASRTGDFVNEQFF.

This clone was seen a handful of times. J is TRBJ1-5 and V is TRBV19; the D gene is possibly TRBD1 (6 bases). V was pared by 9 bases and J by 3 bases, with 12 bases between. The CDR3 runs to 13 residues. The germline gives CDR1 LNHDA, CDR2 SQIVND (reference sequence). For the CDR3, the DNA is TGTGCCAGCCAACAGGGTAACAATCAGCCCCAGCATTTT. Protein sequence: CASQQGNNQPQHF. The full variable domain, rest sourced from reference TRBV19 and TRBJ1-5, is DGGITQSPKYLFRKEGQNVTLSCEQNLNHDAMYWYRQDPGQGLRLIYYSQIVNDFQKGDIAEGYSVSREKKESFPLTVTSAQKNPTAFYLCASQQGNNQPQHFGDGTRLSIL.

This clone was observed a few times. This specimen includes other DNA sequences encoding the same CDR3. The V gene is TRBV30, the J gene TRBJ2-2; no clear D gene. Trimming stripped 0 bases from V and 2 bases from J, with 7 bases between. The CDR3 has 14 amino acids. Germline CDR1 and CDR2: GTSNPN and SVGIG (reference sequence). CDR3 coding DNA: TGTGCCTGGAGTGTACTTCTTAACACCGGGGAGCTGTTTTTT. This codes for CAWSVLLNTGELFF.

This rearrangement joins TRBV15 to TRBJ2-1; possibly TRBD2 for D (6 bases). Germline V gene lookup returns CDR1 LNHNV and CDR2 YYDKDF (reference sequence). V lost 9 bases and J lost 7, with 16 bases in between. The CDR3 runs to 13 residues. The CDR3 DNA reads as TGTGCCACGGGGACCGGGACTCCGAATGAGCAGTTCTTC. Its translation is CATGTGTPNEQFF.